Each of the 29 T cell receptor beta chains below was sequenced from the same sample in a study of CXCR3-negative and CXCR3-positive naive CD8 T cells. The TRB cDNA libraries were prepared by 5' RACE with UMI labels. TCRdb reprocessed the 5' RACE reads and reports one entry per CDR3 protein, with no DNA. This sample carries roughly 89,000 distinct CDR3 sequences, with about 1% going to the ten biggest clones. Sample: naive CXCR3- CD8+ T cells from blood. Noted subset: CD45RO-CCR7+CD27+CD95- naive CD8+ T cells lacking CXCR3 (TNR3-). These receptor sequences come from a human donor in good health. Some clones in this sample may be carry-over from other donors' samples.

The CDR3 loop is CASSFRGGNTEAFF. This chain uses TRBV5-4 with TRBJ1-1. The CDR3 runs 14 residues. Germline lookup yields CDR1 SGHNT and CDR2 YYREEE (reference sequence).

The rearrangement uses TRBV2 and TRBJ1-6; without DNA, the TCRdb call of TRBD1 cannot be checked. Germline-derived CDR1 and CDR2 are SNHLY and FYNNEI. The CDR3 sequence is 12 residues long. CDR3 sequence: CASIGGNSPLHF.

This CDR3 is CASTQRGLSTEAFF. The chain carries TRBV28 and TRBJ1-1; absent DNA, TCRdb's TRBD1 call cannot be checked. There are 14 residues in the CDR3. The germline gives CDR1 MDHEN, CDR2 SYDVKM.

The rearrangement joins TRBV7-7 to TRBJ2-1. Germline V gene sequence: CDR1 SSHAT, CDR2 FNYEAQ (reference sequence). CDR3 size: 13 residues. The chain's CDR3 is CASRDPGLNEQFF.

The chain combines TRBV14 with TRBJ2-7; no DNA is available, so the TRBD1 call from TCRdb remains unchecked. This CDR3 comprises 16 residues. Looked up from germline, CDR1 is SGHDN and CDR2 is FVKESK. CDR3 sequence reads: CASSQGDRVSSYEQYF.

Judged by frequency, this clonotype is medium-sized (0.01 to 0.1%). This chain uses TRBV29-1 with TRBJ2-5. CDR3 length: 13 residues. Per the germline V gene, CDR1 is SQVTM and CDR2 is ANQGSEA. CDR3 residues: CSVVADLQETQYF. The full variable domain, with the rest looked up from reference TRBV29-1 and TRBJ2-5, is SAVISQKPSRDICQRGTSLTIQCQVDSQVTMMFWYRQQPGQSLTLIATANQGSEATYESGFVIDKFPISRPNLTFSTLTVSNMSPEDSSIYLCSVVADLQETQYFGPGTRLLVL.

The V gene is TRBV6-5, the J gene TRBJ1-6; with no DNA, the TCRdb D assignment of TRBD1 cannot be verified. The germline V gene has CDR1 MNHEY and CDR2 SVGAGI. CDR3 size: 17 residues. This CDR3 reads CASSYSMSGQGMFPLHF.

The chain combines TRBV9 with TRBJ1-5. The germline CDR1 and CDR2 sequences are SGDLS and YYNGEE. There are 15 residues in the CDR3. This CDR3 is CASSVSGAYNQPQHF. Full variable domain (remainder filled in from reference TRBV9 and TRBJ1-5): DSGVTQTPKHLITATGQRVTLRCSPRSGDLSVYWYQQSLDQGLQFLIQYYNGEERAKGNILERFSAQQFPDLHSELNLSSLELGDSALYFCASSVSGAYNQPQHFGDGTRLSIL.

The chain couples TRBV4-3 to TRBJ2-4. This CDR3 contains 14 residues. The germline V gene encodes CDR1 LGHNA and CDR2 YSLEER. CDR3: CASSQDKAENIQYF.

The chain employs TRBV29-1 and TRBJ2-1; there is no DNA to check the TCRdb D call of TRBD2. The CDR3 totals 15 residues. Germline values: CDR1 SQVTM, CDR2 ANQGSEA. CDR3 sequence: CSVEPPAGEGYEQFF.

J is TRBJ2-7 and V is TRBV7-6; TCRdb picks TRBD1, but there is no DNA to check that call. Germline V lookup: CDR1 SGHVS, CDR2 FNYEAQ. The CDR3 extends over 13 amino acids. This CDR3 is CASSRTGGGEQYF.

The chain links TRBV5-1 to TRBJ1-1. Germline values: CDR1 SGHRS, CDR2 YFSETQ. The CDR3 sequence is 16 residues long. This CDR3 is CASSSFDGPMNTEAFF.

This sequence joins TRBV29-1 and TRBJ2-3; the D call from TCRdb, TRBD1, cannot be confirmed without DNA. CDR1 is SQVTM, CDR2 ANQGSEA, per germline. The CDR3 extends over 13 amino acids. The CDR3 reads CSAAGGPTDTQYF.

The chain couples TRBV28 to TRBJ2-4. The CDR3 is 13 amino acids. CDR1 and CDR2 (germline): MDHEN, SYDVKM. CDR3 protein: CASSLGFKNIQYF.

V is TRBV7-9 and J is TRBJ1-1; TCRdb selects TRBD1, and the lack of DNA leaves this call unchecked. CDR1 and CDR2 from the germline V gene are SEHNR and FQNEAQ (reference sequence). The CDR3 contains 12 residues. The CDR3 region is CASSKGVSEAFF.

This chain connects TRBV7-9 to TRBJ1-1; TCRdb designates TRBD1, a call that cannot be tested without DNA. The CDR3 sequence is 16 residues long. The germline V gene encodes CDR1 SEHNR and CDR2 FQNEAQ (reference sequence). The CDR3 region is CASSLRGVGMNTEAFF.

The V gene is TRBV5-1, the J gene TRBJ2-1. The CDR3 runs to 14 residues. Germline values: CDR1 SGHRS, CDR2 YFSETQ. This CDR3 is CASSSDGSYNEQFF.

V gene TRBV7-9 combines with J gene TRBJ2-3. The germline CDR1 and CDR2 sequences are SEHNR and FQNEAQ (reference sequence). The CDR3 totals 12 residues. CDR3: CASSLAQSPQYF. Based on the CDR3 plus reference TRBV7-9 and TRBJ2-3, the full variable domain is DTGVSQNPRHKITKRGQNVTFRCDPISEHNRLYWYRQTLGQGPEFLTYFQNEAQLEKSRLLSDRFSAERPKGSFSTLEIQRTEQGDSAMYLCASSLAQSPQYFGPGTRLTVL.

The CDR3 is CASSLGGTGDYEQYF. The chain combines TRBV7-9 with TRBJ2-7; TCRdb calls TRBD1, which cannot be checked without DNA. From germline, CDR1 is SEHNR and CDR2 FQNEAQ (reference sequence). The CDR3 length is 15 residues.

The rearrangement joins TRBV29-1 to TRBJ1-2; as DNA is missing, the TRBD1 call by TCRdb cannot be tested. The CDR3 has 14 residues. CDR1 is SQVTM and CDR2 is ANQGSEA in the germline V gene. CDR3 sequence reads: CSVADRGRNYGYTF.

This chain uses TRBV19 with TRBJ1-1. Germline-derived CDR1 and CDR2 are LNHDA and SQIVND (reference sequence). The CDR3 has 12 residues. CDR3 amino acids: CASTMGNTEAFF.

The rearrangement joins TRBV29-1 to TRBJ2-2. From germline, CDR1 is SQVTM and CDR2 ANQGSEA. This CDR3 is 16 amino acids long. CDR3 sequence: CSVERSSGDWVGELFF.

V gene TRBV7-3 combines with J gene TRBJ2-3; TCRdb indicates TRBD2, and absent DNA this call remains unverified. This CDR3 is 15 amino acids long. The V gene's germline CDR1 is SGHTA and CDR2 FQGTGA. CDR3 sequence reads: CASSPTSGGADTQYF.

CDR3 sequence reads: CASISGGDHNEQFF. The V call is TRBV6-1, the J call TRBJ2-1; without DNA, the TCRdb call of TRBD2 cannot be checked. CDR3 size: 14 residues. Per the germline V gene, CDR1 is MNHNS and CDR2 is SASEGT.

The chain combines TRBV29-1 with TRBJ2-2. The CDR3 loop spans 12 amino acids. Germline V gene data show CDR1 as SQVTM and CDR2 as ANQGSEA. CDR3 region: CSVEVGTGELFF.

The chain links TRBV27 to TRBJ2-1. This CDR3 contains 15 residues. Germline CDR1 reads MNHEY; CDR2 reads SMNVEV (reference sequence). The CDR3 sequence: CASSLFPRLYNEQFF.

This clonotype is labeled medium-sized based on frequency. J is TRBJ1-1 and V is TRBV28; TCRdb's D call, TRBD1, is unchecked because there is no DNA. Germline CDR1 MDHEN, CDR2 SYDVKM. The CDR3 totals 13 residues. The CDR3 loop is CASPSGEGRKAFF.

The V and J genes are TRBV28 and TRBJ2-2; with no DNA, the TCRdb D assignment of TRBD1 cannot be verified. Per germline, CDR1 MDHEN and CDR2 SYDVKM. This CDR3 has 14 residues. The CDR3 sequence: CAAWDSANTGELFF. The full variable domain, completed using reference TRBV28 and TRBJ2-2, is DVKVTQSSRYLVKRTGEKVFLECVQDMDHENMFWYRQDPGLGLRLIYFSYDVKMKEKGDIPEGYSVSREKKERFSLILESASTNQTSMYLCAAWDSANTGELFFGEGSRLTVL.

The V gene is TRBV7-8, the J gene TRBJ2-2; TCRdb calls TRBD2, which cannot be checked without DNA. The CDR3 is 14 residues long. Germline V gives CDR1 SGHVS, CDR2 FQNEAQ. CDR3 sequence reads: CAAEVAGGAGELFF.